The 25 T cell receptor beta chains in this list originate from one sample, sequenced in a study of T cells in Graves' hyperthyroidism and ophthalmopathy. TCR beta CDR3 regions were amplified from RNA. HTBI primers were the set used in a first-round RT-PCR of the TCR CDR3. TCRdb reprocessed the multiplex PCR reads with MiXCR, giving one entry per CDR3 protein. Of hundreds of thousands of distinct CDR3 sequences in the sample, 25% to 30% were seen once. What was sequenced was blood. The receptors here all came from a man aged 40-50 years with Graves' hyperthyroidism that later progressed to Graves' ophthalmopathy.

This clonotype occurred many times. The chain is built from TRBV10-3 and TRBJ2-5, with D possibly TRBD1 on 5 matching bases. V was shortened by 8 bases and J by 2 bases, with 9 bases between the two germline ends. Per germline, CDR1 ENHRY and CDR2 SYGVKD. The CDR3 runs to 12 residues. CDR3 amino acids: CAIGAAQETQYF. CDR3 bases: TGTGCCATCGGGGCAGCTCAAGAGACCCAGTACTTC.

This clonotype was seen many times. The rearrangement joins TRBV11-2 to TRBJ2-2; D not resolved. Germline values: CDR1 SGHAT, CDR2 FQNNGV. V lost 5 bases, J lost 1 base, and 8 bases lay in between. This CDR3 has 14 residues. Here the CDR3 DNA reads TGTGCCAGCAGCCCGACGGTGAACACCGGGGAGCTGTTTTTT. Its translation is CASSPTVNTGELFF.

This clonotype was observed at least ten times. The chain is built from TRBV6-5 and TRBJ2-7, with TRBD1 identical over 7 bases. From germline, CDR1 is MNHEY and CDR2 SVGAGI. V dropped 0 bases and J dropped 5; count of bases not matched to a gene: 10. CDR3 length equals 16 residues. The CDR3 nucleotides read TGTGCCAGCAGTTACTCGATTGGGACAGCGAATAACGAGCAGTACTTC. Residues: CASSYSIGTANNEQYF.

V and J are TRBV4-1 and TRBJ2-7, with TRBD2 as a possible D gene (5 bases). With 0 bases removed from V and 2 bases from J, the gap between germline ends came to 11 bases. This CDR3 has 15 residues. The V gene's germline CDR1 is MGHRA and CDR2 YSYEKL. Here the CDR3 DNA reads TGCGCCAGCAGCCAAGATCGAGGGATGGCCTACGAGCAGTACTTC. Translating gives CASSQDRGMAYEQYF.

This clonotype was observed many times. The gene calls are TRBV7-2 and TRBJ2-7, with a possible D match to TRBD1 (5 bases). V shed 5 bases and J shed 2 bases, with 13 bases lying between them. CDR3 length: 14 amino acids. CDR1 SGHTA and CDR2 FQGNSA come from the germline V gene. The CDR3 region is CASSLNSGTYEQYF. CDR3 DNA: TGTGCCAGCAGCCTGAATTCAGGGACCTACGAGCAGTACTTC.

This clonotype appeared many times. The chain joins TRBV6-5 to TRBJ2-2; 11 nucleotides line up with TRBD2. Germline CDR1 MNHEY, CDR2 SVGAGI. J lost 7 bases, V lost 2 bases, and 6 bases had no gene match. The CDR3 sequence is 16 residues long. CDR3 sequence: CASSYDSGRAGGELFF. CDR3 nucleotide sequence: TGTGCCAGCAGTTACGATAGCGGGAGGGCCGGCGGGGAGCTGTTTTTT.

J is TRBJ1-1 and V is TRBV6-5; D gene unclear. The CDR3 runs 14 residues. V lost 0 bases, J lost 3 bases, and 8 bases lay in between. Germline values: CDR1 MNHEY, CDR2 SVGAGI. CDR3 sequence reads: CASSYSIGHTEAFF. CDR3 sequence (DNA): TGTGCCAGCAGTTACTCGATAGGACACACTGAAGCTTTCTTT.

V is TRBV2 and J is TRBJ1-1; D perhaps matches TRBD1 (5 bases). The CDR3 sequence is 13 residues long. Trimming removed 5 bases from V and 7 bases from J, with 14 bases in between. The germline V gene encodes CDR1 SNHLY and CDR2 FYNNEI. The chain's CDR3 is CASSQGEGFEAFF. CDR3 bases: TGTGCCAGCAGTCAAGGGGAAGGGTTTGAAGCTTTCTTT.

This clonotype was seen at least ten times. V usage is TRBV3-1 and J usage is TRBJ2-5, with D perhaps matching TRBD1 or TRBD2 (6 bases each). This CDR3 contains 17 residues. V lost 4 bases to trimming and J lost 4 bases, with 22 bases between them. Germline loops: CDR1 LGHDT, CDR2 YNNKEL (reference sequence). The CDR3 sequence: CASSPPYHRGGPETQYF. DNA for the CDR3: TGTGCCAGCAGCCCCCCCTACCACCGAGGGGGGCCAGAGACCCAGTACTTC.

This clonotype was seen once. This chain joins TRBV6-1 and TRBJ1-2; 9 bases match TRBD1. The CDR3 consists of 16 residues. J lost 5 bases, V lost 6 bases, and 13 bases had no gene match. Germline CDR1 reads MNHNS; CDR2 reads SASEGT. The CDR3 coding sequence is TGTGCCAGCAGCCCACCTTCCGGGACAGGGCCTTATGGCTACACCTTC. Its protein is CASSPPSGTGPYGYTF.

This sequence joins TRBV28 and TRBJ1-1; possibly TRBD1 for D (5 bases). Deletions cut 2 bases from V and 1 base from J, with 11 bases between. The CDR3 totals 15 residues. Germline V gives CDR1 MDHEN, CDR2 SYDVKM. CDR3: CASSLLGGENTEAFF. The DNA of the CDR3 is TGTGCCAGCAGTTTACTTGGAGGGGAGAACACTGAAGCTTTCTTT. The variable domain in full, completed from reference TRBV28 and TRBJ1-1, reads DVKVTQSSRYLVKRTGEKVFLECVQDMDHENMFWYRQDPGLGLRLIYFSYDVKMKEKGDIPEGYSVSREKKERFSLILESASTNQTSMYLCASSLLGGENTEAFFGQGTRLTVV.

This clonotype showed up many times. The V gene is TRBV5-1, the J gene TRBJ2-7; 9 bases map to TRBD1. The CDR3 loop spans 15 amino acids. Germline loops: CDR1 SGHRS, CDR2 YFSETQ. After removal of 4 bases from V and 0 bases from J, the junction contained 5 bases not matched to a gene. The CDR3 loop reads CASSETGGYSYEQYF. Here the CDR3 DNA reads TGCGCCAGCAGCGAGACAGGGGGATACTCCTACGAGCAGTACTTC.

The sample holds many counts of this clonotype. The chain has TRBV20-1 and TRBJ2-7; 9 bases line up with TRBD1. Germline V gene data show CDR1 as DFQATT and CDR2 as SNEGSKA (reference sequence). This CDR3 is built from 13 residues. V was pared by 5 bases and J by 5 bases, with 7 bases of the junction left unmatched. Here the CDR3 reads CSAGDRVYDEQYF. CDR3 DNA sequence: TGCAGTGCTGGGGACAGGGTCTACGACGAGCAGTACTTC.

This clonotype occurred many times. V and J are TRBV11-3 and TRBJ2-7; D is possibly TRBD2 (6 bases). Between the trimmed V and J ends, which lost 1 base and 5 bases, there was a span of 15 bases. The CDR3 contains 15 residues. Germline CDR1 SGHNT, CDR2 YENEEA. For the CDR3, the DNA is TGTGCCAGCAGCTTAGGCCCGGGGGAGCCCCACGAGCAGTACTTC. Encoded protein: CASSLGPGEPHEQYF.

This clonotype was detected many times. The rearrangement uses TRBV20-1 and TRBJ1-5, with 7 bases fitting TRBD1. The CDR3 has 18 residues. The ends lost 3 bases at V and 0 bases at J; junction bases unmatched: 14. CDR1 is DFQATT, CDR2 SNEGSKA, per germline (reference sequence). CDR3 amino acids: CSASPLEGAVYSNQPQHF. The CDR3 bases are TGCAGTGCTAGCCCCCTAGAGGGGGCGGTTTATAGCAATCAGCCCCAGCATTTT.

This clonotype was detected ten times or more. CDR3 sequence (DNA): TGCGCCAGCAGCTTGGAGGACAGCAACTATGGCTACACCTTC. Translation gives CASSLEDSNYGYTF. The chain carries TRBV5-1 and TRBJ1-2; D is possibly TRBD1 (6 bases). This CDR3 region has 14 residues. From germline, CDR1 is SGHRS and CDR2 YFSETQ. Trimming removed 0 bases from V and 2 bases from J, with 8 bases in between.

In its sample, this clonotype was seen many times. The V call is TRBV28, the J call TRBJ2-5; 10 bases align to TRBD2. Trimming removed 5 bases from V and 0 bases from J; junction bases left unmatched: 12. Germline CDR1 MDHEN, CDR2 SYDVKM. This CDR3 comprises 18 residues. The CDR3 loop reads CASSPIVGLAVYQETQYF. Written as DNA, the CDR3 is TGTGCCAGCAGTCCCATTGTCGGACTAGCGGTCTACCAAGAGACCCAGTACTTC.

The chain combines TRBV19 with TRBJ1-1, with TRBD1 matching 8 bases. Losses at the gene ends were 6 bases for V and 2 bases for J; bases not matched to a gene: 5. The CDR3 extends over 14 amino acids. Germline V gene data show CDR1 as LNHDA and CDR2 as SQIVND (reference sequence). The CDR3 loop reads CASRNQGANTEAFF. The CDR3 DNA reads TGTGCCAGTAGAAATCAGGGGGCCAACACTGAAGCTTTCTTT.

This clonotype was counted ten times or more. The V gene is TRBV2, the J gene TRBJ1-5; D is unresolved. There are 13 residues in the CDR3. Germline lookup yields CDR1 SNHLY and CDR2 FYNNEI. Trimming removed 11 bases from V and 2 bases from J, with 13 bases in between. This CDR3 is CAVRTSRNQPQHF. CDR3 bases: TGTGCCGTCCGGACTTCCCGCAATCAGCCCCAGCATTTT.

J is TRBJ2-7 and V is TRBV6-1, with D possibly matching TRBD2 (6 bases). Germline V gene lookup returns CDR1 MNHNS and CDR2 SASEGT. The length of the CDR3 is 13 residues. Deletions cut 8 bases from V and 3 bases from J, with 14 bases between. CDR3 amino acids: CASSRGLYYEQYF. In DNA, the CDR3 is TGTGCCAGCTCGCGGGGACTGTACTACGAGCAGTACTTC.

This clonotype has a count of ten or more. The J gene is TRBJ2-2, the V gene TRBV7-2; 14 nucleotides align to TRBD2. CDR1 is SGHTA, CDR2 FQGNSA, per germline. The CDR3 totals 15 residues. V shed 4 bases and J 6 bases; nucleotides not matched to a gene: 1. CDR3 DNA sequence: TGTGCCAGCAGCTGGGGACTAGCGGGAGCCGGGGAGCTGTTTTTT. Its protein product is CASSWGLAGAGELFF.

The count of this clonotype is one. The rearrangement links TRBV28 to TRBJ2-4; possibly TRBD1 for D (5 bases). The germline V gene has CDR1 MDHEN and CDR2 SYDVKM. This CDR3 is built from 13 residues. Trimming cost V 7 bases and J 1 base, with 8 bases left between them. The CDR3 loop is CASMKGAKNIQYF. The CDR3 DNA reads as TGTGCCAGCATGAAGGGGGCCAAAAACATTCAGTACTTC. The whole variable domain, remainder taken from reference TRBV28 and TRBJ2-4, is DVKVTQSSRYLVKRTGEKVFLECVQDMDHENMFWYRQDPGLGLRLIYFSYDVKMKEKGDIPEGYSVSREKKERFSLILESASTNQTSMYLCASMKGAKNIQYFGAGTRLSVL.

There are many counts of this clonotype. The rearrangement joins TRBV20-1 to TRBJ1-6; D unresolved. CDR1 is DFQATT, CDR2 SNEGSKA, per germline (reference sequence). CDR3 length equals 15 residues. Between the trimmed V and J ends, which lost 1 base and 10 bases, there was a span of 17 bases. The CDR3, as DNA: TGCAGTGCTAGAGTCCCTCCTCGTGCTAGCTCACCCCTCCACTTT. Its protein product is CSARVPPRASSPLHF.

This clonotype was detected many times. The rearrangement uses TRBV6-2 or TRBV6-3 and TRBJ2-7, with 9 bases fitting TRBD1. There are 14 residues in the CDR3. V trimming: 6 bases; J trimming: 0 bases; junction bases outside the gene matches: 3. Germline V gene lookup returns CDR1 MNHEY and CDR2 SVGEGT. CDR3 residues: CASRTDRGSYEQYF. The CDR3 DNA reads as TGTGCCAGCAGAACGGACAGGGGCTCCTACGAGCAGTACTTC.

This clonotype was seen at least ten times. This chain's CDR3 is CASSLWLIYEQYF. Here the CDR3 DNA reads TGTGCCAGCAGCCTATGGTTAATCTACGAGCAGTACTTC. The chain combines TRBV2 with TRBJ2-7; D call uncertain. CDR1 SNHLY and CDR2 FYNNEI come from the germline V gene. V was trimmed by 6 bases and J by 3 bases, leaving 12 bases between them. The CDR3 has 13 residues.